This TCR beta chain was recorded in a study of cytomegalovirus exposure and HLA in healthy donors. The germline gives CDR1 SEHNR, CDR2 FQNEAQ (reference sequence). The CDR3 is made up of 15 amino acids. The ends lost 5 bases at V and 6 bases at J; junction bases unmatched: 9. Primers: 60 Vbeta forward and 13 Jbeta reverse. Sequencing was performed with immunoSEQ multiplex PCR; in TCRdb, only in-frame clones are kept and a portion is missing. The table has 150,000 to 180,000 clones, more than 75% seen once; the top ten hold 5.5% to 6.5%. The chain carries TRBV7-9 and TRBJ2-1; 8 nucleotides match TRBD2. The clonotype comes from a woman aged 35 to 49 in good health and CMV-seropositive. Sequences were obtained from PBMCs. The CDR3 sequence: CASSRRSSGSNEQFF. Here the CDR3 DNA reads TGTGCCAGCAGCCGTCGTTCTAGCGGGTCCAATGAGCAGTTCTTC. The full variable domain, in which reference TRBV7-9 and TRBJ2-1 provide the parts outside the CDR3, is DTGVSQNPRHKITKRGQNVTFRCDPISEHNRLYWYRQTLGQGPEFLTYFQNEAQLEKSRLLSDRFSAERPKGSFSTLEIQRTEQGDSAMYLCASSRRSSGSNEQFFGPGTRLTVL.